This T cell receptor beta chain was sequenced for a study of graft-versus-host responses after intestinal transplantation. Turning to the study itself: Tacrolimus and steroids were given for about three years to all recipients after anti-thymocyte globulin induction.

This table comes from immunoSEQ multiplex PCR, and its TCRdb copy is limited to in-frame clones, with some not included. Counted here are roughly 19,000 clones, roughly 72% occurring once; the ten biggest clones make up around 8.5%. This clone has only one observation. Antigen unknown. Findings and caveats of the study: Early post-transplant HvG declines showed an association with peak circulating GvH clone levels.

To release intraepithelial and lamina propria lymphocytes, the graft tissue was processed. The source material was ileum tissue, sampled roughly three weeks after intestinal transplant. The receptor was derived from a human patient who received an intestinal transplant, so some T cells may come from the graft donor.

The CDR3: CASSYRPTGFEQYF. The CDR3 DNA is TGTGCCAGCAGTTACCGACCAACAGGGTTCGAGCAGTACTTC. The rearrangement uses TRBV6-5 and TRBJ2-7, with D possibly being TRBD1 (6 bases). This CDR3 spans 14 amino acids. V was trimmed by 2 bases and J by 6 bases, leaving 14 bases between them. Germline V gives CDR1 MNHEY, CDR2 SVGAGI.